Presented here are 10 T cell receptor beta chains from one specimen sequenced in a study of T cells in women clearing cervical HPV infection. Clones were sequenced by immunoSEQ multiplex PCR, and TCRdb holds only the in-frame ones, with some missing. The repertoire table contains tens of thousands of clones. Sequenced: blood buffy coat. Receptor source: a woman between 18 and 70 years old with a cervical HPV16 infection that either progressed to CIN3+ or cleared (not recorded which).

For this clone: The sequence runs out 3 residues before the end of the CDR3; the remainder is reconstructed from the germline J gene. The genes are TRBV5-1 and TRBJ2-5; 8 nucleotides align to TRBD1. Losses at the gene ends were 2 bases for V and 3 bases for J; bases not matched to a gene: 9. The CDR3 length is 16 residues. Germline CDR1 is SGHRS and CDR2 is YFSETQ. The CDR3 sequence: CASSFDPSTGEETQYF. The sequenced part of the CDR3 DNA is TGCGCCAGCAGCTTTGACCCCTCGACAGGGGAAGAGACC. Based on the CDR3 plus reference TRBV5-1 and TRBJ2-5, the full variable domain is KAGVTQTPRYLIKTRGQQVTLSCSPISGHRSVSWYQQTPGQGLQFLFEYFSETQRNKGNFPGRFSGRQFSNSRSEMNVSTLELGDSALYLCASSFDPSTGEETQYFGPGTRLLVL.

On this clone itself: Read sequence stops 3 residues before the CDR3 end, and the germline J gene provides the missing end. This chain joins TRBV19 and TRBJ2-4; D uncertain. Per germline, CDR1 LNHDA and CDR2 SQIVND (reference sequence). The CDR3 is 12 amino acids. This chain's CDR3 is CASMYKNYGQYF. Incomplete CDR3 DNA: TGTGCCAGTATGTACAAAAACTATGGT. Full variable domain (rest looked up from reference TRBV19 and TRBJ2-4): DGGITQSPKYLFRKEGQNVTLSCEQNLNHDAMYWYRQDPGQGLRLIYYSQIVNDFQKGDIAEGYSVSREKKESFPLTVTSAQKNPTAFYLCASMYKNYGQYFGAGTRLSVL.

Concerning this clone itself: The read stops 3 residues short of the end of the CDR3; the missing end is completed from the germline J gene. This chain links TRBV7-3 with TRBJ1-1, with D hard to call. Germline CDR1 and CDR2: SGHTA and FQGTGA. CDR3 length: 13 residues. The V and J ends lost 5 bases and 0 bases respectively, with 7 bases between them. CDR3 in amino acids: CASSRLMNTEAFF. The covered CDR3 bases are TGTGCCAGCAGCCGACTGATGAACACTGAA. The variable domain in full, with the rest retrieved from reference TRBV7-3 and TRBJ1-1, is GAGVSQTPSNKVTEKGKYVELRCDPISGHTALYWYRQSLGQGPEFLIYFQGTGAADDSGLPNDRFFAVRPEGSVSTLKIQRTERGDSAVYLCASSRLMNTEAFFGQGTRLTVV.

A note on this clone: The read gets to within 3 residues of the CDR3 end, and the germline J gene fills in the rest. The chain employs TRBV5-6 and TRBJ2-5; D may be TRBD1 or TRBD2 (5 bases each). Trimming left V 0 bases short and J 4 bases short, with 13 bases between. The CDR3 loop spans 15 amino acids. Germline lookup yields CDR1 SGHDT and CDR2 YYEEEE. The CDR3 sequence: CASSLEGSPRETQYF. CDR3 DNA, as far as it was read: TGTGCCAGCAGCTTGGAGGGGAGCCCTCGAGAGACC.

Details on this clone: The CDR3 goes on 3 residues after the read ends, and that part is filled in from the germline J gene. This chain joins TRBV20-1 and TRBJ2-7; 7 bases align to TRBD2. V was pared by 2 bases and J by 4 bases, with 11 bases of the junction left unmatched. The CDR3 sequence is 15 residues long. The germline gives CDR1 DFQATT, CDR2 SNEGSKA (reference sequence). CDR3 DNA (partial): TGCAGTGCTAGAAGAGTCGGGGAGGGCCGTTACGAG. This encodes CSARRVGEGRYE. The CDR3 in full is CSARRVGEGRYEQYF.

In regard to this clone: The read ends 3 residues shy of where the CDR3 ends; the end is completed using the germline J gene. The V gene is TRBV19, the J gene TRBJ2-5; D unclear. CDR3 length equals 13 residues. Looked up from germline, CDR1 is LNHDA and CDR2 is SQIVND (reference sequence). Trimming took 2 bases from V and 6 from J, leaving 10 bases between them. CDR3 sequence: CASSITVRQTQYF. CDR3 DNA (partial): TGTGCCAGTAGTATAACAGTTAGGCAGACC.

Regarding this clone: The sequence runs out 3 residues before the end of the CDR3; the remainder is reconstructed from the germline J gene. This sequence joins TRBV19 and TRBJ2-6, with a tentative D call TRBD1 (6 bases). In germline, CDR1 is LNHDA, CDR2 SQIVND (reference sequence). The CDR3 is made up of 17 amino acids. V lost 0 bases and J lost 8, with 17 bases in between. The CDR3 loop is CASSIDWGRQAPNVLTF. The covered CDR3 bases are TGTGCCAGTAGTATAGATTGGGGCAGACAGGCGCCCAACGTC.

About this clone: The missing CDR3 end, 3 residues past where the read stops, is filled in from the germline J gene. V is TRBV6-4 and J is TRBJ2-5; maybe TRBD2 (5 bases). Trimming cost V 8 bases and J 2 bases, with 12 bases left between them. CDR3 length equals 13 residues. The germline V gene has CDR1 MRHNA and CDR2 SNTAGT. The CDR3 protein is CASRHSEQETQYF. Incomplete CDR3 DNA: TGTGCCAGCCGACATAGCGAGCAAGAGACC.

With respect to this clone: The read ends 3 residues before the CDR3 terminus; that terminus is restored from the germline J gene. The J gene is TRBJ1-2, the V gene TRBV18; 9 nucleotides line up with TRBD1. Germline V gene sequence: CDR1 KGHSH, CDR2 LQKENI. The CDR3 is 18 residues long. Partial CDR3 DNA: TGTGCCAGCTCACCACAGATTCCGGGACAGGGAGGCACAGATACC. This translates into CASSPQIPGQGGTDT. The whole CDR3 reads CASSPQIPGQGGTDTYTF.

On this clone: The sample carries other DNA sequences with the same CDR3. CDR3 in amino acids: CASSGTAYEQYF. CDR3 DNA (partial): TGTGCCAGCAGTGGGACAGCCTACGAG. The J gene is TRBJ2-7, the V gene TRBV6-1; D is possibly TRBD1 (6 bases). The observed sequence ends 3 residues before the CDR3 terminus, with the missing tail filled in from the germline J gene. Germline V gene data show CDR1 as MNHNS and CDR2 as SASEGT. With 4 bases removed from V and 2 bases from J, the gap between germline ends came to 6 bases. This CDR3 is built from 12 residues.